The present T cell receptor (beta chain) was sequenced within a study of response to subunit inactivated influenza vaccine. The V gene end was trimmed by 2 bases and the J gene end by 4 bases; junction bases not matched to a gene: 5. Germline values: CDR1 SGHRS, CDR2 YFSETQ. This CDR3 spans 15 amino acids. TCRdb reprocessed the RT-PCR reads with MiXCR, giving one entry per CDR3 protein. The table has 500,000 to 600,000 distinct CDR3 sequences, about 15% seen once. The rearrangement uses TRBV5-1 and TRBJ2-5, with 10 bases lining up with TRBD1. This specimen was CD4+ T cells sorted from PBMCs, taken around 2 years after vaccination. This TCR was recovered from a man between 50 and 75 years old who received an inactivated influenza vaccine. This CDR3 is CASSLGDRGGETQYF. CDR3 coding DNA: TGCGCCAGCAGCTTAGGGGACAGGGGCGGAGAGACCCAGTACTTC.